Following are 3 T cell receptor beta chains from one sample sequenced in a study of shared T cell receptors in the human thymus (dated by TCRdb to the early 2020s). The receptor library was made with the immunoSEQ multiplex PCR assay. TCRdb mirrors the immuneACCESS table, restricted to in-frame sequences. Some clones are absent from its copies; in checked studies, under half trace to an unresolved V gene, and the reason for the others is unknown. For this sample there are approximately 400,000 clones; approximately 95% appear just once. The top ten clones comprise approximately 0.02% of the sample. Sequences were obtained from thymocytes. These receptors came from a human donor.

This sequence joins TRBV28 and TRBJ1-5, with no clear D. CDR1 MDHEN and CDR2 SYDVKM come from the germline V gene. This CDR3 is built from 12 residues. Trimming shortened V by 6 bases and J by 11 bases, and 14 bases separated the two germline ends. The CDR3 region is CASSWTSGTQHF. The CDR3 DNA is TGTGCCAGCAGCTGGACCTCTGGGACCCAGCATTTT.

The CDR3 here is CASGDHDRIYGYTF. CDR3 nucleotide sequence: TGTGCCAGCGGAGATCACGACAGGATCTATGGCTACACCTTC. The rearrangement joins TRBV6-6 to TRBJ1-2, with a tentative D call TRBD1 (6 bases). Germline V lookup: CDR1 MNHNY, CDR2 SVGAGI (reference sequence). There are 14 residues in the CDR3. Trimming removed 8 bases at V and 4 bases at J, with 17 bases between.

This chain's CDR3 is CASSPPLAGVTDTQYF. Here the CDR3 DNA reads TGTGCCAGCAGTCCGCCTCTAGCGGGAGTCACAGATACGCAGTATTTT. The genes are TRBV27 and TRBJ2-3; 10 nucleotides align to TRBD2. The junction had 7 bases not matched to a gene; V was cut back by 5 bases and J by 2 bases. CDR3 length equals 16 residues. Per the germline V gene, CDR1 is MNHEY and CDR2 is SMNVEV (reference sequence).